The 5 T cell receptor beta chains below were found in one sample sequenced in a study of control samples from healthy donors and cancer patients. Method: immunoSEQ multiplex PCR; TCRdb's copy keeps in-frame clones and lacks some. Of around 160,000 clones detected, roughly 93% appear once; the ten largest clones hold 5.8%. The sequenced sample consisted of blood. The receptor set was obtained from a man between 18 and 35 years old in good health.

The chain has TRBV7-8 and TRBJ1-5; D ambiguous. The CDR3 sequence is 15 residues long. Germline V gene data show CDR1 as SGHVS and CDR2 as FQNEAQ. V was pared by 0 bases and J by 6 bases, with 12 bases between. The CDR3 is CASSLAVVGGQPQHF. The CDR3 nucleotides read TGTGCCAGCAGCTTAGCAGTCGTGGGAGGTCAGCCCCAGCATTTT.

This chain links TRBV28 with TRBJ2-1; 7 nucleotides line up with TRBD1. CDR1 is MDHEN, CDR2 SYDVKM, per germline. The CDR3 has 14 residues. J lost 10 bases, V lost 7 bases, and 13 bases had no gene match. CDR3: CASTHYPVQGEQFF. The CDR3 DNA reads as TGTGCCAGCACCCACTATCCCGTACAGGGGGAGCAGTTCTTC. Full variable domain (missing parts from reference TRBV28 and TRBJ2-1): DVKVTQSSRYLVKRTGEKVFLECVQDMDHENMFWYRQDPGLGLRLIYFSYDVKMKEKGDIPEGYSVSREKKERFSLILESASTNQTSMYLCASTHYPVQGEQFFGPGTRLTVL.

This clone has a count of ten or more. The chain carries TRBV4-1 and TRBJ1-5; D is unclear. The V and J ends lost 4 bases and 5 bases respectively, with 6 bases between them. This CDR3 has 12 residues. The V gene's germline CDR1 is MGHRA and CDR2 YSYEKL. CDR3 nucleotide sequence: TGCGCCAGCAGCCGGTGGGATCAGCCCCAGCATTTT. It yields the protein CASSRWDQPQHF.

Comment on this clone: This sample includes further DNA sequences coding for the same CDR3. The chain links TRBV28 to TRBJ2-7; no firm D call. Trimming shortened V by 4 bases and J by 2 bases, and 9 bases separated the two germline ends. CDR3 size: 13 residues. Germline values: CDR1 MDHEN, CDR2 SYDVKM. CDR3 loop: CASSSGPTYEQYF. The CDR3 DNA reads TGTGCCAGCAGTTCAGGTCCGACCTACGAGCAGTACTTC.

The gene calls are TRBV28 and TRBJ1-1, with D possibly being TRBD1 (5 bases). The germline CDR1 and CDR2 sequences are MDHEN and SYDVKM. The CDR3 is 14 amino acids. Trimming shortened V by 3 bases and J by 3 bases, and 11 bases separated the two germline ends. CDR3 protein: CASSFWGRDTEAFF. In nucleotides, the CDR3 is TGTGCCAGCAGTTTCTGGGGCCGCGACACTGAAGCTTTCTTT. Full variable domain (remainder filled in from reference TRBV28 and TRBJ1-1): DVKVTQSSRYLVKRTGEKVFLECVQDMDHENMFWYRQDPGLGLRLIYFSYDVKMKEKGDIPEGYSVSREKKERFSLILESASTNQTSMYLCASSFWGRDTEAFFGQGTRLTVV.